Listed below are T cell receptor beta chains from one sample, sequenced in a study of blood T cell repertoires in COVID-19. Libraries were prepared by immunoSEQ multiplex PCR; TCRdb keeps only in-frame clonotypes and omits some of them. The table shows around 480,000 clones, with about nine tenths occurring only once. Sequences were obtained from PBMCs or T cells enriched from blood (not recorded which). All receptors come from a woman between 18 and 29 years old who had recovered from COVID-19. Each CDR3 is given with its conserved first and last residue. The order of the fields is D gene, V gene, clone size, J gene, CDR3 DNA, CDR3 protein. A D gene is named only where the DNA matches it firmly. Expanded clones are given a class, and other clones once, few, many or no size at all.

>TRBD1|TRBV5-1|-|TRBJ2-5
TGCGCCAGCAGCGTAGGACAGGGGGAGTGGGAGACCCAGTACTTC
CASSVGQGEWETQYF
>TRBD1|TRBV27|-|TRBJ2-1
TGTGCCAGCAGTTCTCTGTTAACGACAGGGTGGGTCAATGAGCAGTTCTTC
CASSSLLTTGWVNEQFF
>TRBD2|TRBV19|-|TRBJ2-3
TGTGCCAGTAGCCTTCTCTCTAGCGGGGGGACAGATACGCAGTATTTT
CASSLLSSGGTDTQYF
>-|TRBV29-1|-|TRBJ1-2
TGCAGCGTTGTACGACTGGAACAGGGTTCCTATGGCTACACCTTC
CSVVRLEQGSYGYTF
>-|TRBV6-5|-|TRBJ1-5
TGTGCCAGCAGTTACGGGGCTTTGGGTAGTCAGCCCCAGCATTTT
CASSYGALGSQPQHF
>-|TRBV10-1|-|TRBJ2-7
TGCGCCAGCAAGGACTTCCCCACCTACGAGCAGTACTTC
CASKDFPTYEQYF
>-|TRBV6-5|-|TRBJ2-3
TGTGCCAGCTGCCGACAGTCAACCCCCGATACGCAGTATTTT
CASCRQSTPDTQYF
>-|TRBV19|-|TRBJ2-5
TGTGCCAGTAAAGCTAGCGAGGCCCCCGCGGTAGAGACCCAGTACTTC
CASKASEAPAVETQYF
>-|TRBV18|-|TRBJ1-1
TGTGCCAGCTCCCCACCCCAGGGCAGCTTGAACACTGAAGCTTTCTTT
CASSPPQGSLNTEAFF
>-|TRBV6-5|few|TRBJ1-5
TGTGCCAGCAGTACCCCCCGGGACAATCAGCCCCAGCATTTT
CASSTPRDNQPQHF
>TRBD1|TRBV10-3|once|TRBJ2-7
TGTGCCATCAGCTCGGACAGGCCGACCTACGAGCAGTACTTC
CAISSDRPTYEQYF
>TRBD1|TRBV5-1|-|TRBJ1-2
TGCGCCAGCAGCTTGGAAACAGGGGGCGAAGGTGGCTACACCTTC
CASSLETGGEGGYTF
>TRBD1|TRBV10-3|-|TRBJ2-5
TGTGCCATCAGTAGGGGACAGTCCACCCAAGAGACCCAGTACTTC
CAISRGQSTQETQYF
>-|TRBV19|-|TRBJ2-7
TGTGCCAGTCAATTACGTCGGGGGGACACCTACGAGCAGTACTTC
CASQLRRGDTYEQYF
>-|TRBV6-5|-|TRBJ1-6
TGTGCCAGCCGCCCCAGGGGTTTTAATTCACCCCTCCACTTT
CASRPRGFNSPLHF
>TRBD1|TRBV30|-|TRBJ2-2
TGTGCCTGGAGTTCCCGGACAGGGGTTGGCGGGGAGCTGTTTTTT
CAWSSRTGVGGELFF
>-|TRBV28|-|TRBJ1-5
TGTGCCAGCAGTTTACTGCCAGGGGAAACCCATAGCAATCAGCCCCAGCATTTT
CASSLLPGETHSNQPQHF
>TRBD1|TRBV19|-|TRBJ1-5
TGTGCCAGTAGTCCCCGATCAGGGGGCAGCAATCAGCCCCAGCATTTT
CASSPRSGGSNQPQHF
>-|TRBV28|-|TRBJ1-6
TGTGCCAGCGAGCAGGGGATGGATTCACCCCTCCACTTT
CASEQGMDSPLHF
>-|TRBV6-4|-|TRBJ1-2
TGTGCCAGCAGTGACTCAGGCAGGGTGAACGGGGGCTACACCTTC
CASSDSGRVNGGYTF
>-|TRBV30|-|TRBJ1-2
TGTGCCTGGAGTGTTGGACTTCTGGCCGGCTACACCTTC
CAWSVGLLAGYTF
>TRBD1|TRBV19|-|TRBJ1-4
TGTGCCAGTAGGTCATTAGGGGGCCCTGAAAAACTGTTTTTT
CASRSLGGPEKLFF